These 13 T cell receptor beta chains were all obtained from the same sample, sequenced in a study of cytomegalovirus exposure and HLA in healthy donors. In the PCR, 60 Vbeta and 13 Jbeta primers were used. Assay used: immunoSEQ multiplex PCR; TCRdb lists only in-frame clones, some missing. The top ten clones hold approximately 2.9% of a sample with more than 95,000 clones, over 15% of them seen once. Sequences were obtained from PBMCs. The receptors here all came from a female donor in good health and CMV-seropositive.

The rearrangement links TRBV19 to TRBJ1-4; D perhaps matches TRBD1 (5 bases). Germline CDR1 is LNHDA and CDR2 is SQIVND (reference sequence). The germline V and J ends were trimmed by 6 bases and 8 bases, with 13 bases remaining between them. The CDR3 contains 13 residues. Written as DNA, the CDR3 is TGTGCCAGTAGCGACAGTCTGGGGGAAAAACTGTTTTTT. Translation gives CASSDSLGEKLFF.

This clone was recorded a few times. In DNA, the CDR3 is TGCGCCAGCAGGCCCCGTTACACAGGGTTGGGAGAGACCCAGTACTTC. Its translation: CASRPRYTGLGETQYF. The chain has TRBV4-3 and TRBJ2-5, with D tentatively TRBD1 (6 bases). The CDR3 contains 16 residues. Germline CDR1 and CDR2: LGHNA and YSLEER. V shed 6 bases and J shed 4 bases, with 21 bases lying between them.

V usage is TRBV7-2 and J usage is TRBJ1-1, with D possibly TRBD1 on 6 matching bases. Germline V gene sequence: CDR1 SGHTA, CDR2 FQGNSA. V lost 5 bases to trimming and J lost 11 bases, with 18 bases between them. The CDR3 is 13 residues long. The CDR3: CASSQRGGLNAFF. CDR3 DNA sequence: TGTGCCAGCAGCCAAAGGGGGGGTTTGAATGCTTTCTTT.

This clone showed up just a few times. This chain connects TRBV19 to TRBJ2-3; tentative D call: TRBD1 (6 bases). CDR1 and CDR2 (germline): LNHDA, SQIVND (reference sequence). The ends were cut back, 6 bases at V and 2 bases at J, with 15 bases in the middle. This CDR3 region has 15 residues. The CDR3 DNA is TGTGCCAGTAGCTCCAACCCAGGGGCCACAGATACGCAGTATTTT. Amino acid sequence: CASSSNPGATDTQYF.

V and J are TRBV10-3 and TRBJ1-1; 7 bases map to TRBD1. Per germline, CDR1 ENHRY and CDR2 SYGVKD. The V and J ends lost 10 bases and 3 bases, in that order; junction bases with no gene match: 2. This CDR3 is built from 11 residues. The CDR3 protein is CATQGDTEAFF. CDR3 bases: TGTGCCACCCAGGGGGACACTGAAGCTTTCTTT.

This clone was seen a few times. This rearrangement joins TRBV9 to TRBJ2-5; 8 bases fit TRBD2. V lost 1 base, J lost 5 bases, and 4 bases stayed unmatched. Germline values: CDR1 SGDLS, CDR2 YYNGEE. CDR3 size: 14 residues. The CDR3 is CASSVMASGETQYF. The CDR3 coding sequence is TGTGCCAGCAGCGTAATGGCTAGCGGGGAGACCCAGTACTTC. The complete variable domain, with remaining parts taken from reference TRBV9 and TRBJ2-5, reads DSGVTQTPKHLITATGQRVTLRCSPRSGDLSVYWYQQSLDQGLQFLIQYYNGEERAKGNILERFSAQQFPDLHSELNLSSLELGDSALYFCASSVMASGETQYFGPGTRLLVL.

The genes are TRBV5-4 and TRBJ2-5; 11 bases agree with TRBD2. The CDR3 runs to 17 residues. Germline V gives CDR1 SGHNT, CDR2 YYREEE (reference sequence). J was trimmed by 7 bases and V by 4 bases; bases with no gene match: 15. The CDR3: CASSATSGGALLRTQYF. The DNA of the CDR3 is TGTGCCAGCAGCGCCACTAGCGGGGGAGCCCTTCTGCGGACCCAGTACTTC.

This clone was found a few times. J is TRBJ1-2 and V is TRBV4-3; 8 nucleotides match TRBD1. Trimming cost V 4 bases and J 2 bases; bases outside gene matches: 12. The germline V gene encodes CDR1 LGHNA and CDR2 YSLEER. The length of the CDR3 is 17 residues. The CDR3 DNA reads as TGCGCCAGCAGCCCAGGACAGGGCATCCATTTAAACTATGGCTACACCTTC. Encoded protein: CASSPGQGIHLNYGYTF.

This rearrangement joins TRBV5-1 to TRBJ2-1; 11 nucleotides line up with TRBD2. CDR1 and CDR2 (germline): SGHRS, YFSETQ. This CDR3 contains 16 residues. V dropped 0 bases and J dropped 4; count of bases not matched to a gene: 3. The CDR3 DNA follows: TGCGCCAGCAGCTTGGAGGGACTAGCGGAGTACAATGAGCAGTTCTTC. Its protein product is CASSLEGLAEYNEQFF.

The CDR3: CASGFEYQETQYF. The CDR3 DNA reads TGTGCTAGTGGTTTCGAGTACCAAGAGACCCAGTACTTC. The chain carries TRBV12-5 and TRBJ2-5; D ambiguous. The CDR3 runs 13 residues. The V and J ends lost 3 bases and 0 bases respectively, with 5 bases between them. CDR1 and CDR2 (germline): LGHNT, FRNRAP.

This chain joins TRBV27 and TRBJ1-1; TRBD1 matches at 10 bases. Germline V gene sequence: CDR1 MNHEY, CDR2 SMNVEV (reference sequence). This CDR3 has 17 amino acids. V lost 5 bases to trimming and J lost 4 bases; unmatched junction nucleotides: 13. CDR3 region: CASSPRTGGIVGTEAFF. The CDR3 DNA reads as TGTGCCAGCAGTCCGCGGACAGGGGGAATCGTGGGCACTGAAGCTTTCTTT.

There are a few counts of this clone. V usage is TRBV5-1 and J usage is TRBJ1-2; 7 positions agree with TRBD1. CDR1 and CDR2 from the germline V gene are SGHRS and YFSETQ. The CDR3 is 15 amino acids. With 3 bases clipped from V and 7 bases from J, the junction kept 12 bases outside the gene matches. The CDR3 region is CASSSGQVLGAGYTF. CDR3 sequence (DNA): TGCGCCAGCAGCTCCGGACAGGTCCTTGGAGCTGGCTACACCTTC.

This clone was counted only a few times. The CDR3 is CASSSGILKVTGELFF. The DNA of the CDR3 is TGTGCCAGCAGCTCGGGTATTCTGAAGGTCACCGGGGAGCTGTTTTTT. The rearrangement uses TRBV7-2 and TRBJ2-2; unclear D gene. The CDR3 totals 16 residues. The germline gives CDR1 SGHTA, CDR2 FQGNSA. V was pared by 4 bases and J by 4 bases, with 16 bases between.